Listed below are T cell receptor beta chains from one sample, sequenced in a study of blood T cell repertoires in COVID-19. The repertoire was sequenced with immunoSEQ multiplex PCR; TCRdb's copy has only in-frame clones and lacks some. The repertoire holds more than 60,000 clones, with roughly 89% as singletons. The sample consisted of peripheral blood. The source of these receptors is a human donor in a cohort sampled during active COVID-19. CDR3s include the opening cysteine and the closing phenylalanine or tryptophan.

j_gene	v_gene	CDR3aa
TRBJ1-1	TRBV9	CASSVGQGARTEAFF
TRBJ1-1	TRBV7-9	CASRAHRANTEAFF
TRBJ1-1	TRBV6-2/TRBV6-3	CASSYVTYTEAFF
TRBJ2-3	TRBV5-4	CASSSIHRGGADTQYF
TRBJ1-2	TRBV10-3	CAIRETGQGYGYTF
TRBJ2-5	TRBV29-1	CSVDGGTPGETQYF
TRBJ2-3	TRBV9	CASGGGTGRDTQYF
TRBJ1-2	TRBV5-1	CASSVQGDTNYGYTF
TRBJ2-2	TRBV30	CAWSAPPSYLTGELFF
TRBJ1-5	TRBV7-8	CASSFGGLLSNQPQHF
TRBJ1-4	TRBV7-8	CASSLGGQGWEKLFF
TRBJ2-3	TRBV7-8	CASSLRGGTDTQYF
TRBJ2-5	TRBV5-8	CASSSTSGRQETQYF
TRBJ1-6	TRBV2	CASGGQQRSSYNSPLHF
TRBJ1-1	TRBV10-3	CAISVDRLATEAFF
TRBJ1-5	TRBV24-1	CATSDGQGSNQPQHF
TRBJ2-5	TRBV4-2	CASSQGTYQETQYF
TRBJ2-5	TRBV6-2/TRBV6-3	CASSNRPGGGEETQYF
TRBJ2-7	TRBV2	CASGTGVSYEQYF
TRBJ1-5	TRBV7-8	CASSETQGPQGPQHF
TRBJ2-1	TRBV10-3	CAISGGTGVSYNEQFF
TRBJ2-5	TRBV3-1/TRBV3-2	CASSQTSETQYF
TRBJ2-5	TRBV5-1	CASRQNTKRGQSQETQYF
TRBJ2-7	TRBV7-2	CASSLGAEQYF
TRBJ1-6	TRBV6-5	CASSRTGELRSPLHF
TRBJ1-4	TRBV18	CASSPRTGDEKLFF
TRBJ2-7	TRBV5-4	CASTPGGRGANEQYF
TRBJ2-2	TRBV9	CASSVDGQPTGELFF
TRBJ1-3	TRBV6-4	CASSDSGQGEGTIYF